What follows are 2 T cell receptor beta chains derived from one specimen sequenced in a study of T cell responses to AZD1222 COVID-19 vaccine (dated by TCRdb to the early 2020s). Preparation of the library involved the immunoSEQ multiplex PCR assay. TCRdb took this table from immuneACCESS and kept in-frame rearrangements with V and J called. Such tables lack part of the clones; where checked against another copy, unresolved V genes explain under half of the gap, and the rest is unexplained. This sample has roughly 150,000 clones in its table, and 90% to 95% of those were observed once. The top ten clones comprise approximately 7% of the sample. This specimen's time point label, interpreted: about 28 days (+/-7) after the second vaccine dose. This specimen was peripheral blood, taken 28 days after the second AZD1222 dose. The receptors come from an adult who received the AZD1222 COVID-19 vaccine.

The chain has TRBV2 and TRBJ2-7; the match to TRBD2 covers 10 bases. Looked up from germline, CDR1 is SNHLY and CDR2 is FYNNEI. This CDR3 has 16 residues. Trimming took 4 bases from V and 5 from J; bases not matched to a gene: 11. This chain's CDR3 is CASSGELAGPPHEQYF. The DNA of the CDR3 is TGTGCCAGCAGTGGAGAACTAGCGGGGCCTCCCCACGAGCAGTACTTC.

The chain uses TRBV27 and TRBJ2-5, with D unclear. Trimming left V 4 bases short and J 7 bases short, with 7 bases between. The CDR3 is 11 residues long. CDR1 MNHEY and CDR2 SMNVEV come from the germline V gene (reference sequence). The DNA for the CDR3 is TGTGCCAGCAGTTGGTTGGGGACCCAGTACTTC. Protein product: CASSWLGTQYF.